There are a few counts of the clone carrying this TCR beta chain. The sample contains more than one DNA sequence encoding this CDR3. Clones were sequenced by immunoSEQ multiplex PCR, and TCRdb holds only the in-frame ones, with some missing. The sample includes under 300,000 clones, around nine tenths of them seen just once. Per germline, CDR1 KGHSH and CDR2 LQKENI. CDR3 length: 12 residues. Between the trimmed V and J ends, which lost 3 bases and 3 bases, there was a span of 6 bases. These data originate in a study of blood T cell repertoires in COVID-19. The chain carries TRBV18 and TRBJ2-7, with D perhaps matching TRBD1 (6 bases). The sequence was obtained from a woman aged 40 to 49 who had recovered from COVID-19. The sequenced material came from peripheral blood. CDR3 in amino acids: CASSPDSYEQYF. In DNA form, the CDR3 reads TGTGCCAGCTCACCGGACAGCTACGAGCAGTACTTC.